These 2 T cell receptor beta chains share one sample of origin, sequenced in a study of CD8+ T cells in alopecia areata. Isolated RNA was reverse transcribed into cDNA used as the sequencing template. Generated by immunoSEQ multiplex PCR, the TCRdb table keeps only in-frame clones and is missing some. The sample contains approximately 57,000 clones, about 96% of which appear only once. Material: CD8+ T cells sorted from blood, obtained at week 0. These TCRs come from a human donor with alopecia areata.

The rearrangement joins TRBV6-5 to TRBJ2-5, with D tentatively TRBD1 (7 bases). The J call may not be correct, given that the DNA end is closer to TRBJ2-7. The CDR3 is made up of 14 amino acids. Germline lookup yields CDR1 MNHEY and CDR2 SVGAGI. The CDR3 bases are TGTGCCAGCAGCGACCAGGGGGGTGCCTACGAGCAGTACTTC. This gives the protein CASSDQGGAYEQYF.

The chain is built from TRBV27 and TRBJ2-7; perhaps TRBD1 as D (6 bases). The CDR3 extends over 13 amino acids. Between the trimmed V and J ends, which lost 5 bases and 2 bases, there was a span of 10 bases. Germline-derived CDR1 and CDR2 are MNHEY and SMNVEV (reference sequence). The CDR3 sequence: CASSLHRAYEQYF. CDR3 nucleotides: TGTGCCAGCAGTCTTCACAGGGCCTACGAGCAGTACTTC.